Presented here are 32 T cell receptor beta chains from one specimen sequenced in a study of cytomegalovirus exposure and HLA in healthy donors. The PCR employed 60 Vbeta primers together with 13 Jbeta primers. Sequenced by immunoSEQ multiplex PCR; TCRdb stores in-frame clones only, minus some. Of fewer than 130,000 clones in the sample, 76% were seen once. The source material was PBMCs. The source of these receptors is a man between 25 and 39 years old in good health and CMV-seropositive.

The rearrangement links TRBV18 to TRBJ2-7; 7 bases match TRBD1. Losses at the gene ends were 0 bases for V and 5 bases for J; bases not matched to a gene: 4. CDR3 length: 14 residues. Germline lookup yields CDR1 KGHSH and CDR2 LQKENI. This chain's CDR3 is CASSPPGGQDEQYF. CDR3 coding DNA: TGTGCCAGCTCACCACCAGGGGGCCAGGACGAGCAGTACTTC. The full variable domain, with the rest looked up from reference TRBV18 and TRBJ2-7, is NAGVMQNPRHLVRRRGQEARLRCSPMKGHSHVYWYRQLPEEGLKFMVYLQKENIIDESGMPKERFSAEFPKEGPSILRIQQVVRGDSAAYFCASSPPGGQDEQYFGPGTRLTVT.

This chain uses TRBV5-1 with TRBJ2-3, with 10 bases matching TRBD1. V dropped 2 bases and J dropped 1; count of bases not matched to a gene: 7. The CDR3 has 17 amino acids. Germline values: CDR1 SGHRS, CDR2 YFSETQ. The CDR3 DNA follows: TGCGCCAGCAGCTTAGGGACAGGGGTCCTCCGCACAGATACGCAGTATTTT. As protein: CASSLGTGVLRTDTQYF.

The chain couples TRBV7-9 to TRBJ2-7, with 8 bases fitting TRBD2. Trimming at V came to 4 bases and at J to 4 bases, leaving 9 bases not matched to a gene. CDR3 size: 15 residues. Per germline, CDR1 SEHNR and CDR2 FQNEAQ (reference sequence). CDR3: CASSSTGGQLYEQYF. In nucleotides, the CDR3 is TGTGCCAGCAGCTCGACGGGGGGGCAACTATACGAGCAGTACTTC.

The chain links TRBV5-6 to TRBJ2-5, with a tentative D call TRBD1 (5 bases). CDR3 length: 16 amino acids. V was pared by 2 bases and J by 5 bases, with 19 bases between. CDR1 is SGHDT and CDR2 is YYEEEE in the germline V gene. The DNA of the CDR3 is TGTGCCAGCAGCTTATACCGGGTAGCCCCAGGGGAGACCCAGTACTTC. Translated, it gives CASSLYRVAPGETQYF.

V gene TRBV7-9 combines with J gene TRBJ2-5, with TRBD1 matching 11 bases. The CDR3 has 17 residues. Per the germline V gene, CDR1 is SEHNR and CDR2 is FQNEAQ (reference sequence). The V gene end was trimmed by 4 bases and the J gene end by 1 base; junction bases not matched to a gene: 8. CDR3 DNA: TGTGCCAGCAGCTACACCGGGACAGGGGGTGTCCAAGAGACCCAGTACTTC. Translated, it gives CASSYTGTGGVQETQYF.

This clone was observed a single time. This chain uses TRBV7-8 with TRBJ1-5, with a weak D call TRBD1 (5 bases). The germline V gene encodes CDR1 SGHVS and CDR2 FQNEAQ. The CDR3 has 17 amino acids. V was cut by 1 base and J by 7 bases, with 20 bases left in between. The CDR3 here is CASSLVGEVFPEQPQHF. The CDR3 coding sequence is TGTGCCAGCAGCTTAGTGGGGGAGGTATTCCCGGAACAGCCCCAGCATTTT.

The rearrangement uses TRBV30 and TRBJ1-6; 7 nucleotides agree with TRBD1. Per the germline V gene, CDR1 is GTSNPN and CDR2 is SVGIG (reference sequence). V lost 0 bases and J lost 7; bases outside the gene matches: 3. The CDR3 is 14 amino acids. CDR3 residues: CAWSVAGGNSPLHF. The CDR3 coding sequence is TGTGCCTGGAGTGTCGCAGGGGGAAATTCACCCCTCCACTTT. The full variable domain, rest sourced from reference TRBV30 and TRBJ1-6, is SQTIHQWPATLVQPVGSPLSLECTVEGTSNPNLYWYRQAAGRGLQLLFYSVGIGQISSEVPQNLSASRPQDRQFILSSKKLLLSDSGFYLCAWSVAGGNSPLHFGNGTRLTVT.

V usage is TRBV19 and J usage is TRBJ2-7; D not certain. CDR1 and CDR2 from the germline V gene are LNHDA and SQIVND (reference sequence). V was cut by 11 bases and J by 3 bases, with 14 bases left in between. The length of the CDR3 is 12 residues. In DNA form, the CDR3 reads TGTGCCTGTCACGGCGAGGACTACGAGCAGTACTTC. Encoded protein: CACHGEDYEQYF.

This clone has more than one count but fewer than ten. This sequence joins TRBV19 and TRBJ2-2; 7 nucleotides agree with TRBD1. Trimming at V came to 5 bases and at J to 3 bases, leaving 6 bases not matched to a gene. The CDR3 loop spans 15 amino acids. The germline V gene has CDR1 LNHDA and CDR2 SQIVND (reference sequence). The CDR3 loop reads CASSYGTAYTGELFF. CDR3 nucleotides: TGTGCCAGTAGTTACGGGACAGCCTACACCGGGGAGCTGTTTTTT.

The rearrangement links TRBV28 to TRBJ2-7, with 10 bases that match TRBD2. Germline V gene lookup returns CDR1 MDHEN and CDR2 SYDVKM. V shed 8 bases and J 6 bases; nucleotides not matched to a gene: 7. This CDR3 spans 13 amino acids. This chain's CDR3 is CASRLAGVLEQYF. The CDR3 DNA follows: TGTGCCAGCCGTCTAGCGGGGGTCCTCGAGCAGTACTTC.

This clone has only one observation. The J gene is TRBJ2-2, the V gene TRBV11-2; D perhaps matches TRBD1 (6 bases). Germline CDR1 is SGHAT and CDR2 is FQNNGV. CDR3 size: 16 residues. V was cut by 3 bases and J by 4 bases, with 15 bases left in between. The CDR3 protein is CASSLSQGLSTGELFF. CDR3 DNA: TGTGCCAGCAGCTTGAGTCAGGGGCTGTCCACCGGGGAGCTGTTTTTT.

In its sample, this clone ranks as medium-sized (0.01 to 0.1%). Written as DNA, the CDR3 is TGTGCCAGCAGTGAAGCGACGACCCAGTACTTC. Its protein product is CASSEATTQYF. This chain links TRBV6-5 with TRBJ2-5; D is unclear. The CDR3 is 11 amino acids. V lost 5 bases and J 7 bases, leaving 8 bases between the germline ends. Germline assignment: CDR1 MNHEY and CDR2 SVGAGI.

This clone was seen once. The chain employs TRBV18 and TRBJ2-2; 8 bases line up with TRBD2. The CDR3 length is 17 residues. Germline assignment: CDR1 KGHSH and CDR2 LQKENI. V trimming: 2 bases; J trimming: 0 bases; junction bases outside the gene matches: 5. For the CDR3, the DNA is TGTGCCAGCTCACCAAGAGCGGGGGCAACGAACACCGGGGAGCTGTTTTTT. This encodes CASSPRAGATNTGELFF.

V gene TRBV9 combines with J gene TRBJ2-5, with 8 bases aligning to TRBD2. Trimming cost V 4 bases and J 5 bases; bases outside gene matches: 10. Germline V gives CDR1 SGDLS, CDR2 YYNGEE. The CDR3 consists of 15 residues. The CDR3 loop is CASSPPGGALETQYF. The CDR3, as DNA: TGTGCCAGCAGCCCCCCCGGGGGGGCTCTGGAGACCCAGTACTTC.

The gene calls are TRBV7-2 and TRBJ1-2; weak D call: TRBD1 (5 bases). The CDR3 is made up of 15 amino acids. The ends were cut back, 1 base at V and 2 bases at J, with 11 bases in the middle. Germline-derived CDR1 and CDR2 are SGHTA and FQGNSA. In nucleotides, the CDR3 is TGTGCCAGCAGCTTAGAGGCGGGGGTGAACTATGGCTACACCTTC. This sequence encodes CASSLEAGVNYGYTF.

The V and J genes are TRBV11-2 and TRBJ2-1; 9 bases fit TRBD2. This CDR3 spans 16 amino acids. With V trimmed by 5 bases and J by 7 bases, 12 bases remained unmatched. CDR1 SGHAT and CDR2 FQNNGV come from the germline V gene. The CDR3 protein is CASSPLWGLAINEQFF. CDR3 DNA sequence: TGTGCCAGCAGCCCACTTTGGGGACTAGCTATTAATGAGCAGTTCTTC.

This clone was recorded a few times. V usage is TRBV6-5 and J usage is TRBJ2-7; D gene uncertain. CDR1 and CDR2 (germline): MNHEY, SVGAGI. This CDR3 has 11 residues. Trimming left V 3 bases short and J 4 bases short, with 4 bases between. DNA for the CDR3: TGTGCCAGCAGTTATCAGTACGAGCAGTACTTC. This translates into CASSYQYEQYF.

The CDR3 DNA follows: TGTGCCAGTAGTCCCCCGGCAGGGGCCGCCCTCCACTTT. Protein: CASSPPAGAALHF. J is TRBJ1-6 and V is TRBV19, with D tentatively TRBD1 (6 bases). Trimming stripped 5 bases from V and 14 bases from J, with 16 bases between. The CDR3 is 13 residues long. CDR1 is LNHDA, CDR2 SQIVND, per germline (reference sequence).

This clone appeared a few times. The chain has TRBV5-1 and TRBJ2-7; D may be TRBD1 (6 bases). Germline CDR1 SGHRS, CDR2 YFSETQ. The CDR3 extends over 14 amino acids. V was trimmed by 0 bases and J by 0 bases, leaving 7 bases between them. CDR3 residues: CASSLGTASYEQYF. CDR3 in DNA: TGCGCCAGCAGCTTGGGGACAGCCTCCTACGAGCAGTACTTC.

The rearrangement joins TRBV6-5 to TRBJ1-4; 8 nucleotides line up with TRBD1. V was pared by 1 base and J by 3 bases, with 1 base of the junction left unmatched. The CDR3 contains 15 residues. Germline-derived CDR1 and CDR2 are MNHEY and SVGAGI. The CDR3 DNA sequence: TGTGCCAGCAGTTACTGGACAGGGCCTAATGAAAAACTGTTTTTT. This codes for CASSYWTGPNEKLFF.

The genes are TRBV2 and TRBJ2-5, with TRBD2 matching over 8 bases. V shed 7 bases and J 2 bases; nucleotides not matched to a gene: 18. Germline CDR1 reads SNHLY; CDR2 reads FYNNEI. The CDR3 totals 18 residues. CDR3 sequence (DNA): TGTGCCAGCAATTTCGGTGGATTTAGCGGGGAGCTTCAAGAGACCCAGTACTTC. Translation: CASNFGGFSGELQETQYF. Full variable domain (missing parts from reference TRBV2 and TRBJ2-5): EPEVTQTPSHQVTQMGQEVILRCVPISNHLYFYWYRQILGQKVEFLVSFYNNEISEKSEIFDDQFSVERPDGSNFTLKIRSTKLEDSAMYFCASNFGGFSGELQETQYFGPGTRLLVL.

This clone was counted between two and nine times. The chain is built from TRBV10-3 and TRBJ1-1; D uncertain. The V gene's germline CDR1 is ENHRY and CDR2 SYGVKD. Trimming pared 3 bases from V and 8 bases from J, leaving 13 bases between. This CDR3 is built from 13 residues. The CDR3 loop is CAISEESMREAFF. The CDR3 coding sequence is TGTGCCATCAGTGAAGAGTCGATGAGGGAAGCTTTCTTT.

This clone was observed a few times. CDR3 residues: CASTQTGDGYEQYF. In nucleotides, the CDR3 is TGTGCCAGCACCCAGACAGGGGATGGCTACGAGCAGTACTTC. The rearrangement links TRBV13 to TRBJ2-7, with TRBD1 matching over 8 bases. Per the germline V gene, CDR1 is PRHDT and CDR2 is FYEKMQ (reference sequence). The CDR3 length is 14 residues. V lost 7 bases and J lost 3; bases outside the gene matches: 8.

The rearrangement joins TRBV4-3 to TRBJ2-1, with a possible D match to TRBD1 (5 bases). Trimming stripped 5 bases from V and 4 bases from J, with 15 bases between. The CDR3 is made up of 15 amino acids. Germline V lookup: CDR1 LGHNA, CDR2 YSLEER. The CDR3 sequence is CASSKWTKGYNEQFF. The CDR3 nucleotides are TGCGCCAGCAGCAAGTGGACAAAAGGGTACAATGAGCAGTTCTTC.

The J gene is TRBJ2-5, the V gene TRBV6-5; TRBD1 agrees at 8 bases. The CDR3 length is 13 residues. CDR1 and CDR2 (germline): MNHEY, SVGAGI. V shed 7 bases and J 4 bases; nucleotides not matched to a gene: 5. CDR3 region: CASTGTGGETQYF. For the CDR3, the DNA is TGTGCCAGCACAGGGACAGGTGGAGAGACCCAGTACTTC.

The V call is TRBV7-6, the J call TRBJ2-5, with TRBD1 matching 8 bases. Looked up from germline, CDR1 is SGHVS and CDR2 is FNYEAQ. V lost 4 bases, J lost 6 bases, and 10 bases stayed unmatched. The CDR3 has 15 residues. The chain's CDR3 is CASSSTRGLVKTQYF. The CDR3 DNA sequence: TGTGCCAGCAGCTCGACCAGGGGGCTGGTAAAGACCCAGTACTTC.

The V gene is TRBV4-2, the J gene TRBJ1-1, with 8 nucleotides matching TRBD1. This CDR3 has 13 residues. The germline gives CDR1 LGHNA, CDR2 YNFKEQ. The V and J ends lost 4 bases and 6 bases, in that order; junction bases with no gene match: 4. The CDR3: CASSPQGVPEAFF. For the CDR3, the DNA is TGTGCCAGCAGCCCACAGGGGGTCCCTGAAGCTTTCTTT.

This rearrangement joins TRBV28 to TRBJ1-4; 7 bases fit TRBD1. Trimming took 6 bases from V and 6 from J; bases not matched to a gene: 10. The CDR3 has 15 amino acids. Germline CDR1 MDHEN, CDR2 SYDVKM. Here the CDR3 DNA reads TGTGCCAGCAGCTTGCTTGGCAGGGGGGATGAAAAACTGTTTTTT. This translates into CASSLLGRGDEKLFF.

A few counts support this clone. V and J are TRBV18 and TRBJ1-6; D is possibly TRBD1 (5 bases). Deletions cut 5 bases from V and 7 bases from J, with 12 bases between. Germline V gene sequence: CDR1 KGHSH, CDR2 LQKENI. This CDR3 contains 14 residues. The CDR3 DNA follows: TGTGCCAGCTCAACTGGGGGGGGGAATTCACCCCTCCACTTT. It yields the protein CASSTGGGNSPLHF.

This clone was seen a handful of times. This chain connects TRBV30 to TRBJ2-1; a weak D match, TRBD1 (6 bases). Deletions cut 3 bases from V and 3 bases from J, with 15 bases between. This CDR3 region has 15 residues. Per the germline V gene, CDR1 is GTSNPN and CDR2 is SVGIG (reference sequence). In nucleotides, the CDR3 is TGTGCCTGGAGCCCCCCCACAGGGTTCTACAATGAGCAGTTCTTC. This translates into CAWSPPTGFYNEQFF.

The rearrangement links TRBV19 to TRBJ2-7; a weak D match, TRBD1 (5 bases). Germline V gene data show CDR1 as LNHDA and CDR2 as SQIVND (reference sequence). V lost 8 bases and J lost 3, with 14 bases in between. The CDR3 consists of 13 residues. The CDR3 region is CASGFGDSYEQYF. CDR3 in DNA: TGTGCCAGTGGTTTCGGAGACAGCTACGAGCAGTACTTC.

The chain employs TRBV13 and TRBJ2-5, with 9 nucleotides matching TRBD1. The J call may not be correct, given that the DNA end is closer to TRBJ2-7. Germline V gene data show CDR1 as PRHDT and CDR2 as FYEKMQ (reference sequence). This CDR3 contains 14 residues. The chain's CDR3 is CASSERQGAYEQYF. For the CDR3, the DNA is TGTGCCAGCAGCGAACGACAGGGGGCCTACGAGCAGTACTTC.